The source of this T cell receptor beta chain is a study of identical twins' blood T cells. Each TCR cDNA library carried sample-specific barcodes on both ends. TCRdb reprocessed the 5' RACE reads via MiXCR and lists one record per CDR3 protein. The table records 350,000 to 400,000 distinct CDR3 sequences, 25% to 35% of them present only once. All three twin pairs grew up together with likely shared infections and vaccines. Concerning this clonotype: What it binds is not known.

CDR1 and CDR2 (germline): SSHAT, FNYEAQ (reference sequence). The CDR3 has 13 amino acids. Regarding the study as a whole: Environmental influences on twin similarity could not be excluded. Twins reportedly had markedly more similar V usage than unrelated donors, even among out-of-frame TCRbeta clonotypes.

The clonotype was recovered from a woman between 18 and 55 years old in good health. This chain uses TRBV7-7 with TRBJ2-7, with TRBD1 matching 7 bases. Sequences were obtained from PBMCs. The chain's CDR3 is CSNSLDRDYEQYF. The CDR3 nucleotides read TGTTCTAACAGCTTAGACAGGGACTACGAGCAGTACTTC.